This paragraph reports one T cell receptor (beta chain). The sample holds many counts of this clonotype. This receptor's antigen is unknown. Base qualities are missing; no much larger clone stands one base away. Libraries of naive CD8 T cells were built from around 20,000 to 990,000 sorted cells, with 10%, 30% or 50% of the purified RNA used. Naive CD8 T cells, defined as CD8+CD4-CCR7+CD45RA+, were FACS-sorted into RLT Plus buffer on a BD FACSAria II. Around 10 TCR copies' worth of Jurkat RNA were spiked into roughly 17,000-1,100,000 naive CD8 T cell samples to test detection sensitivity. CD8 T cells were enriched using RosetteSep CD8+ T Cell Enrichment Cocktail and Ficoll-Paque, and the enriched cells then underwent ACK red cell lysis. According to the germline V gene, CDR1 reads MGHRA and CDR2 reads YSYEKL. From the cysteine up to the phenylalanine, the CDR3 has a length of 15 residues. Of the read, only the CDR3 DNA is kept; its 45 bases are in frame from base 1. V has 6 bases trimmed and J has 3 bases trimmed; junction bases matching no gene number 6.

The library came from PCR. Sequencing relied on an Illumina HiSeq 4000. Preparation of bulk TCR libraries followed a previously described approach, with the TCR primers listed in Table S5. Purification of total RNA was performed with the Qiagen AllPrep DNA/RNA kit. Before analysis, reads from multiple sequencing runs of the same library were pooled. As for how the authors treated the data: Only reads with exact TCR constant sequence were kept, trimmed to 150 nt, and grouped by their 12-nt molecular barcodes. Reads in each barcode group were sub-clustered using a 15% Levenshtein threshold, and a quality-weighted consensus sequence was built for each RNA molecule. Non-functional sequences were filtered out, along with any lower-count sequence sitting one edit away from another sequence. Based on a fit of two negative binomial distributions, barcode sub-clusters having less than 20% of the maximum read count were discarded. TCRdb handled the public reads itself, with Q25 trimming in fastp and clone calling in MiXCR, and kept productive beta chains. Rows are combined by CDR3 protein, so each entry shows the most common genes and DNA. The V and J calls reflect TCRdb's pipeline rather than the authors' work. In this sample the table shows about 510,000 distinct CDR3 sequences, 20% to 25% of which occur a single time. The ten biggest clones cover approximately 0.84% of the sample.

These data belong to a study of molecular identifiers for immune sequencing clone quantification (dated by TCRdb to the late 2010s). General notes on the study: For a replicate experiment, the RNA from either around 20,000 or 100,000 naive CD8 T cells was divided into five aliquots, and four of those aliquots went on to sequencing. This methods study used CD8 T cells to benchmark TCR RNA copy counting and molecular-identifier clustering-based TCR repertoire sequencing (MIDCIRS).

Broad study findings and their caveats: Naive libraries contained spiked-in Jurkat TCR RNA (roughly ten copies' worth), which is not part of the donor repertoire. In CMV-specific effector cells, over 99% of molecules were held by clones above 20 RNA copies, whereas under 1% of molecules were held by such clones in naive cells. Modeling gave about 3.2 recovered TCR RNA copies per cell versus about 10 by digital PCR, implying approximately 32% capture efficiency. The sizes of highly expanded clones could end up underestimated when identical TCR molecules share a barcode. Spiked-in Jurkat TCR RNA equivalent to a single cell was reported to be detectable even among over 800,000 naive CD8 T cells. When barcode sub-clustering was not used, chimeric consensus sequences inflated TCR diversity, with chimeras reaching as high as 47%.

This clonotype originated in a human donor in good health. Some libraries in this study had Jurkat cell RNA spiked in. The source material was naive CD8+ T cells from blood, with Jurkat cell RNA spiked in. The cell subset or site label, as the study defines it: FACS-sorted CD8+CD4-CCR7+CD45RA+ naive T cells. Here the chain combines TRBV4-1 and TRBJ1-1, and 11 junctional nucleotides match TRBD1. The bases are TGCGCCAGCAGGCGGGACAGGGGGACGGACACTGAAGCTTTCTTT. It is translated as CASRRDRGTDTEAFF.